The following is a TCR beta chain sequence with its context. These data come from a study of blood T cell repertoires in COVID-19. About the study: Material from acute and convalescent COVID-19 was sourced from the United States, Italy and Spain. T cells, B-cell-depleted T cells, or PBMCs supplied cDNA or gDNA.

Original processing notes: The assay estimated nucleated cells by amplifying reference gene primers. Clones were sequenced by immunoSEQ multiplex PCR, and TCRdb holds only the in-frame ones, with some missing. That table furnishes V, J and clone size, whereas the DNA furnished D and trimming. This table has just under 150,000 clones, 87% appearing once. V lost 3 bases and J lost 6; bases outside the gene matches: 6. Germline CDR1 reads GTSNPN; CDR2 reads SVGIG (reference sequence). The CDR3 contains 13 residues. The chain couples TRBV30 to TRBJ1-1, with 8 bases lining up with TRBD1. The sequence came from a woman between 50 and 59 years old with active or convalescent COVID-19. The specimen sequenced was peripheral blood. CDR3 residues: CAWRRDRGAEAFF. CDR3 in DNA: TGTGCCTGGAGGCGTGACAGGGGCGCTGAAGCTTTCTTT.